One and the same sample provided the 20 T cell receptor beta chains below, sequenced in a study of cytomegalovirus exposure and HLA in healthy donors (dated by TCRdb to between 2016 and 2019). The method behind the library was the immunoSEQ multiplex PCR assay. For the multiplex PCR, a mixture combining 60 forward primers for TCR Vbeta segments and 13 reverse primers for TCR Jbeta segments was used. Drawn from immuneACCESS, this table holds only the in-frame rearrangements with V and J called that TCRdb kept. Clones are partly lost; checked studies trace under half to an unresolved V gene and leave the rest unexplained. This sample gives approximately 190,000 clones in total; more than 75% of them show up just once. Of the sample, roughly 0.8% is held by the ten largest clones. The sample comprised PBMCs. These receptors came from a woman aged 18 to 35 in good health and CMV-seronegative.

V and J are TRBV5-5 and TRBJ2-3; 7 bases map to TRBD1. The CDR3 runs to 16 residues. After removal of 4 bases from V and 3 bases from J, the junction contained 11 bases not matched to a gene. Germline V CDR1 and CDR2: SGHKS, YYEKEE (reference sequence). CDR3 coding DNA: TGTGCCAGCAGCCCCTCTTGGACAGGCATTACAGATACGCAGTATTTT. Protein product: CASSPSWTGITDTQYF.

CDR3 loop: CASNRDYGYTF. The CDR3 DNA reads as TGTGCCAGCAACCGGGACTATGGCTACACCTTC. The rearrangement uses TRBV28 and TRBJ1-2; D not certain. V lost 7 bases and J 3 bases, leaving 6 bases between the germline ends. This CDR3 spans 11 amino acids. Germline V lookup: CDR1 MDHEN, CDR2 SYDVKM.

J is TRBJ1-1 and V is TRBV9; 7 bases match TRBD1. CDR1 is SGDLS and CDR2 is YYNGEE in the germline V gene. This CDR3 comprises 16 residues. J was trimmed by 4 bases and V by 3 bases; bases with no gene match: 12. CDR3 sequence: CASSGITRDRPTEAFF. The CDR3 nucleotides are TGTGCCAGCAGCGGTATTACTCGGGACAGACCCACTGAAGCTTTCTTT.

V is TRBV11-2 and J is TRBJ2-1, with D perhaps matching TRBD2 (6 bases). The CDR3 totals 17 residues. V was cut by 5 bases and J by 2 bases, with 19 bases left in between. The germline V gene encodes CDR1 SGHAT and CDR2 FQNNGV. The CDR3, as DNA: TGTGCCAGCAGCCGAAGAGGGAGGCCCCCCGCCTACAATGAGCAGTTCTTC. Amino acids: CASSRRGRPPAYNEQFF.

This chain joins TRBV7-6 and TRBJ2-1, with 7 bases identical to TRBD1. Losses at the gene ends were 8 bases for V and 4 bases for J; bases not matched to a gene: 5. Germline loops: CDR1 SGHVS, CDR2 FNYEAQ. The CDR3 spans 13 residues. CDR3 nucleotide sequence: TGTGCCAGCGGCCGGGACAGTTACAATGAGCAGTTCTTC. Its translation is CASGRDSYNEQFF.

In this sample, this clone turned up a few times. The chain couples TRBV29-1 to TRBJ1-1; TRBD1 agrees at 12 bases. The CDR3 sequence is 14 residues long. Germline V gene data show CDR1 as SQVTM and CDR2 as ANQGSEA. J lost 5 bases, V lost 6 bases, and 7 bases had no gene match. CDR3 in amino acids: CSVRGQGAWTEAFF. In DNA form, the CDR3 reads TGCAGCGTCAGGGGACAGGGGGCGTGGACTGAAGCTTTCTTT.

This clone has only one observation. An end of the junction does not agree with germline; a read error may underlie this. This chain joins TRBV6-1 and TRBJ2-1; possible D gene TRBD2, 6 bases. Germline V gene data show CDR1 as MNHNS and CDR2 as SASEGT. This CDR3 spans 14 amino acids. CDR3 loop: CATQEWDSFNEQFF. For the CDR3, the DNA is TGTGCCACCCAAGAATGGGACTCCTTCAATGAGCAGTTCTTC.

CDR3 region: CASSTNPGNTIYF. Written as DNA, the CDR3 is TGCGCCAGCAGCACAAACCCTGGAAACACCATATATTTT. The gene calls are TRBV5-1 and TRBJ1-3; D not certain. The CDR3 is 13 amino acids. V was pared by 4 bases and J by 2 bases, with 7 bases between. Germline values: CDR1 SGHRS, CDR2 YFSETQ. The full variable domain, rest sourced from reference TRBV5-1 and TRBJ1-3, is KAGVTQTPRYLIKTRGQQVTLSCSPISGHRSVSWYQQTPGQGLQFLFEYFSETQRNKGNFPGRFSGRQFSNSRSEMNVSTLELGDSALYLCASSTNPGNTIYFGEGSWLTVV.

CDR3 residues: CASSPGGGGLTEAFF. As DNA, the CDR3 is TGTGCCAGCAGTCCCGGGGGAGGGGGGCTCACTGAAGCTTTCTTT. The chain recombines TRBV27 with TRBJ1-1; D is possibly TRBD1 (6 bases). CDR1 is MNHEY, CDR2 SMNVEV, per germline (reference sequence). Trimming cost V 5 bases and J 4 bases, with 17 bases left between them. The CDR3 has 15 amino acids.

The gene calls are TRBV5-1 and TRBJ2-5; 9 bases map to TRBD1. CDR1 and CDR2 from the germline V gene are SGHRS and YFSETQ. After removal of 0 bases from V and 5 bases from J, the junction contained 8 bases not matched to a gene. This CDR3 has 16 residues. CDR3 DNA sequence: TGCGCCAGCAGCTTGGAACAGGGGGCCGTTCGTGAGACCCAGTACTTC. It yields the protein CASSLEQGAVRETQYF. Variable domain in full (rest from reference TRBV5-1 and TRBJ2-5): KAGVTQTPRYLIKTRGQQVTLSCSPISGHRSVSWYQQTPGQGLQFLFEYFSETQRNKGNFPGRFSGRQFSNSRSEMNVSTLELGDSALYLCASSLEQGAVRETQYFGPGTRLLVL.

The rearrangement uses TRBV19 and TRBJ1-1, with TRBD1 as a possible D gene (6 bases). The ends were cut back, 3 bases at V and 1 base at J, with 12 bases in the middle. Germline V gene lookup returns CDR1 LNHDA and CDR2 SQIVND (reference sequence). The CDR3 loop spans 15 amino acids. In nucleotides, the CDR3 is TGTGCCAGTAGTATTTCGGGACACGCGAACACTGAAGCTTTCTTT. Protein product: CASSISGHANTEAFF.

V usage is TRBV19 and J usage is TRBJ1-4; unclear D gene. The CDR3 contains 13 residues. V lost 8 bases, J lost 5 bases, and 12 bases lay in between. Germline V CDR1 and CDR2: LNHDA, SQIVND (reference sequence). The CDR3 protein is CASSRETNEKLFF. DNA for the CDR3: TGTGCCAGTTCCCGGGAAACAAATGAAAAACTGTTTTTT.

CDR3 amino acids: CASRGHVYEQYF. The DNA for the CDR3 is TGTGCCAGCAGGGGACACGTGTACGAGCAGTACTTC. The chain joins TRBV6-1 to TRBJ2-7, with D possibly being TRBD1 (6 bases). The germline CDR1 and CDR2 sequences are MNHNS and SASEGT. The CDR3 has 12 residues. Trimming removed 6 bases from V and 4 bases from J, with 10 bases in between.

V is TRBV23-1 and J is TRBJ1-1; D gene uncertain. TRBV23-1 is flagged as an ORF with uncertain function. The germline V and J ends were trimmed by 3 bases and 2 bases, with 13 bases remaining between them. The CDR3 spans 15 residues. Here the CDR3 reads CASSHPGDKNTEAFF. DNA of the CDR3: TGCGCCAGCAGTCACCCCGGCGACAAAAACACTGAAGCTTTCTTT.

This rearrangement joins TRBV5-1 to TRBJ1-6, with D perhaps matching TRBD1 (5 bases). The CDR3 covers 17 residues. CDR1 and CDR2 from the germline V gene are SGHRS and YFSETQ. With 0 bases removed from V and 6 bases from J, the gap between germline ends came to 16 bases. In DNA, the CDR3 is TGCGCCAGCAGCTTGGCCAAGGGAGGCGGGGGTAATTCACCCCTCCACTTT. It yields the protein CASSLAKGGGGNSPLHF.

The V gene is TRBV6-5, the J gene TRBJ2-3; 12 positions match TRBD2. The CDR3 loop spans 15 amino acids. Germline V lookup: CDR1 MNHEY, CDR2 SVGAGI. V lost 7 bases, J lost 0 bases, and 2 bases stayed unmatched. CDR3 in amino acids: CASNLAGGSTDTQYF. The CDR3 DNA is TGTGCCAGCAATCTAGCGGGGGGGAGCACAGATACGCAGTATTTT.

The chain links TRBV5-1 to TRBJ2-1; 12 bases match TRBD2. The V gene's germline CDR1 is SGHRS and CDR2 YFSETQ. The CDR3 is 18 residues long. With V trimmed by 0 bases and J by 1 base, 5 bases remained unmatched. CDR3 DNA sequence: TGCGCCAGCAGCTTGGTTCTAGCGGGGGGGGGTTCCTACAATGAGCAGTTCTTC. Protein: CASSLVLAGGGSYNEQFF.

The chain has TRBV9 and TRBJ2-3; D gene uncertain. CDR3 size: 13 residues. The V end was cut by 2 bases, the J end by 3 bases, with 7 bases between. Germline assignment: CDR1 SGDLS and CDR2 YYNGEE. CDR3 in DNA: TGTGCCAGCAGCGTTACTCTAACAGATACGCAGTATTTT. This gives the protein CASSVTLTDTQYF.

The chain's CDR3 is CASSYSQDSPMEQYF. In DNA form, the CDR3 reads TGTGCCAGCAGTTACTCGCAAGACAGTCCTATGGAGCAGTACTTC. The chain is built from TRBV6-5 and TRBJ2-7, with D possibly TRBD1 on 5 matching bases. This CDR3 is 15 amino acids long. Germline V lookup: CDR1 MNHEY, CDR2 SVGAGI. V lost 0 bases and J 7 bases, leaving 16 bases between the germline ends.

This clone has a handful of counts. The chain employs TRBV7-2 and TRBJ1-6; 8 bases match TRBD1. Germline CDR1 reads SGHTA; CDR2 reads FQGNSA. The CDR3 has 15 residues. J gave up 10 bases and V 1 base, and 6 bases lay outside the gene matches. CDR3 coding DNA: TGTGCCAGCAGCTTAGACGGACAGGGTAACTCACCCCTCCACTTT. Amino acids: CASSLDGQGNSPLHF.